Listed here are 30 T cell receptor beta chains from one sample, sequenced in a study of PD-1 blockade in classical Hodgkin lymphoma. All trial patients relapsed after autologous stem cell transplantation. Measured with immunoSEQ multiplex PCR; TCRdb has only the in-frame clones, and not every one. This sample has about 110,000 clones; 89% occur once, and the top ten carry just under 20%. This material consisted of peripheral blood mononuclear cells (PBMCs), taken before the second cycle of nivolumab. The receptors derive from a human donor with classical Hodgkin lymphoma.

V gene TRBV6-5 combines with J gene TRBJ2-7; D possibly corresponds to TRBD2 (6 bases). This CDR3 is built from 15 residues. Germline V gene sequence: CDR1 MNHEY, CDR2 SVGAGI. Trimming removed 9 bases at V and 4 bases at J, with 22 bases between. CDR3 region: CASYLGGTAEYEQYF. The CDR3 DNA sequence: TGTGCCAGTTATCTTGGGGGGACCGCCGAGTACGAGCAGTACTTC.

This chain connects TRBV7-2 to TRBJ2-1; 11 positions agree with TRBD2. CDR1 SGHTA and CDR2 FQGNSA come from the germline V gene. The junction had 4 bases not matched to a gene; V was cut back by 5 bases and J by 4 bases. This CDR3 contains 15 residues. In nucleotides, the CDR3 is TGTGCCAGCAGCCCGGGACTAGCGGATTACAATGAGCAGTTCTTC. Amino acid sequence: CASSPGLADYNEQFF.

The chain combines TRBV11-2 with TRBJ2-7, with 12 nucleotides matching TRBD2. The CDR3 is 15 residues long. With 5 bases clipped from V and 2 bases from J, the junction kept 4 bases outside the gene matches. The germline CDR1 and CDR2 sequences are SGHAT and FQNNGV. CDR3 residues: CASSTGLAGTYEQYF. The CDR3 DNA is TGTGCCAGCAGCACAGGACTAGCGGGAACCTACGAGCAGTACTTC.

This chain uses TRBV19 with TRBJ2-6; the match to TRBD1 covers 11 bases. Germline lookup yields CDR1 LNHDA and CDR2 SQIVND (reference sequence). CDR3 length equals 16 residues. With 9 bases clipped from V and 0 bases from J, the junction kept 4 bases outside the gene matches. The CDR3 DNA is TGTGCCAGCCGGGACAGGGGGATCTCTGGGGCCAACGTCCTGACTTTC. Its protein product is CASRDRGISGANVLTF.

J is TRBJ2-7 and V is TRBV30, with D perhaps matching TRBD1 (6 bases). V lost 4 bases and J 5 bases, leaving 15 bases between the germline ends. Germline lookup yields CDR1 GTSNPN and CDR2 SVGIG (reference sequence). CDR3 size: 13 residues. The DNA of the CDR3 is TGTGCCTGGAACCAGGGACATTCCCACGAGCAGTACTTC. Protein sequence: CAWNQGHSHEQYF. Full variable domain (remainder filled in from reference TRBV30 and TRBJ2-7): SQTIHQWPATLVQPVGSPLSLECTVEGTSNPNLYWYRQAAGRGLQLLFYSVGIGQISSEVPQNLSASRPQDRQFILSSKKLLLSDSGFYLCAWNQGHSHEQYFGPGTRLTVT.

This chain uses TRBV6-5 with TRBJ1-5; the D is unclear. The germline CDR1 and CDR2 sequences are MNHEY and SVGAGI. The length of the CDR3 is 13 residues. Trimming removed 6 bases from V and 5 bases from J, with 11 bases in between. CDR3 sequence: CASSLGGHQPQHF. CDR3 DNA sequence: TGTGCCAGCAGCCTGGGTGGGCATCAGCCCCAGCATTTT.

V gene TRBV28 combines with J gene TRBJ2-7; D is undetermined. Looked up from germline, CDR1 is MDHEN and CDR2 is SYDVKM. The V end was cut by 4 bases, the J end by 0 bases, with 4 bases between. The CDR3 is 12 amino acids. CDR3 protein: CASSSDSYEQYF. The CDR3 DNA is TGTGCCAGCAGTTCGGACTCCTACGAGCAGTACTTC.

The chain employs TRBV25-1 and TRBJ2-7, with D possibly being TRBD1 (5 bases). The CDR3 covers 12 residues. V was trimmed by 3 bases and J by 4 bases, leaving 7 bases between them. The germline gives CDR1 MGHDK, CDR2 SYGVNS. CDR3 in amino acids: CASSEKGYEQYF. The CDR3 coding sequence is TGTGCCAGCAGTGAGAAGGGGTACGAGCAGTACTTC.

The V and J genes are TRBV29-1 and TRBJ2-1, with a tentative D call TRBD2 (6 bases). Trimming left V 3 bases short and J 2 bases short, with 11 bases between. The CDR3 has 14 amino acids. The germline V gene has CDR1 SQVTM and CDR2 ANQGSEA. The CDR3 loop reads CSVEVAETYNEQFF. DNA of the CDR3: TGCAGCGTTGAGGTAGCGGAGACCTACAATGAGCAGTTCTTC.

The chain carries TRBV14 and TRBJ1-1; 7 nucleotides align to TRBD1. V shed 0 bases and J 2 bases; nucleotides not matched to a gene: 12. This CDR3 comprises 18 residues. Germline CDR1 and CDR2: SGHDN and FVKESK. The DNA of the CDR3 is TGTGCCAGCAGCCAAGAGTTTTTGTTAGGGGGCACCAACACTGAAGCTTTCTTT. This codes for CASSQEFLLGGTNTEAFF.

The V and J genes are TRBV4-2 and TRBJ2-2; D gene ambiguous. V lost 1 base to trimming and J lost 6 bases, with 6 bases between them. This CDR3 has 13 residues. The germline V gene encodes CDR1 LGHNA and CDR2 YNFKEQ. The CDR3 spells CASSQARSGELFF. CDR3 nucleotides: TGTGCCAGCAGCCAAGCGAGGTCCGGGGAGCTGTTTTTT.

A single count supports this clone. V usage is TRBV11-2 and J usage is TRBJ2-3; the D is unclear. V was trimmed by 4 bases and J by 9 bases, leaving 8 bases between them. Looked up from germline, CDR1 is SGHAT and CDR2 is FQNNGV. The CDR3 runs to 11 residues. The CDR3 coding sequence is TGTGCCAGCAGCTCCCCAGGCACGCAGTATTTT. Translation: CASSSPGTQYF.

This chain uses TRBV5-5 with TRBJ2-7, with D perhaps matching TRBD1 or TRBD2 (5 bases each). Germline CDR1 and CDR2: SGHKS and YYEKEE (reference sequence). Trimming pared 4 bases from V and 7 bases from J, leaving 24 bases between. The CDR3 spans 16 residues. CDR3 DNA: TGTGCCAGCAGCCGTTCCCGGGACCAATCAATCCTAGAGCAGTACTTC. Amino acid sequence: CASSRSRDQSILEQYF.

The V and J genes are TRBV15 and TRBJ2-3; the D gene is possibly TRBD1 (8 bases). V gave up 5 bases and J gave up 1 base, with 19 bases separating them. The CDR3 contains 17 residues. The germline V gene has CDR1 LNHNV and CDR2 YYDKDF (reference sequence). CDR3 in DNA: TGTGCCACCAGCCAACAGGGGGGGAAAGGACGCACAGATACGCAGTATTTT. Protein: CATSQQGGKGRTDTQYF.

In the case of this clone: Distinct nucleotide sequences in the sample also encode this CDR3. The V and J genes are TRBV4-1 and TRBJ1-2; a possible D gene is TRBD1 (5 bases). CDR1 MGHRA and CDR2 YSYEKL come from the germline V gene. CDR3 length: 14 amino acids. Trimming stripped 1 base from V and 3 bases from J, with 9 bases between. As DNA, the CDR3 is TGCGCCAGCAGCCAAGTGGGGGGGGACTATGGCTACACCTTC. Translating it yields CASSQVGGDYGYTF.

CDR3 protein: CASSRRDRSNTEAFF. CDR3 DNA sequence: TGTGCCAGCTCCCGACGGGACAGATCAAACACTGAAGCTTTCTTT. The V call is TRBV18, the J call TRBJ1-1; 7 nucleotides line up with TRBD1. This CDR3 has 15 residues. The junction had 9 bases not matched to a gene; V was cut back by 6 bases and J by 2 bases. The germline CDR1 and CDR2 sequences are KGHSH and LQKENI.

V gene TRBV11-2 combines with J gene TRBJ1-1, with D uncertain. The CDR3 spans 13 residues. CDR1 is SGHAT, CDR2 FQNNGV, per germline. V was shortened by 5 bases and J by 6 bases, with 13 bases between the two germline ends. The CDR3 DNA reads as TGTGCCAGCAGCAGCGACGGCCCTTCTGAAGCTTTCTTT. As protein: CASSSDGPSEAFF.

CDR3 sequence reads: CAWSVGTAYEQYF. The CDR3 nucleotides read TGTGCCTGGAGTGTAGGGACAGCCTACGAGCAGTACTTC. The chain carries TRBV30 and TRBJ2-7; 7 bases agree with TRBD1. Germline V gene sequence: CDR1 GTSNPN, CDR2 SVGIG (reference sequence). The CDR3 runs to 13 residues. The V and J ends lost 0 bases and 2 bases, in that order; junction bases with no gene match: 1.

CDR3 DNA sequence: TGTGCCAGCAGGGAGGGGGCTCGGAATTCACCCCTCCACTTT. It specifies CASREGARNSPLHF. This rearrangement joins TRBV25-1 to TRBJ1-6, with 7 bases fitting TRBD1. Germline CDR1 is MGHDK and CDR2 is SYGVNS. The CDR3 contains 14 residues. With V trimmed by 6 bases and J by 7 bases, 6 bases remained unmatched.

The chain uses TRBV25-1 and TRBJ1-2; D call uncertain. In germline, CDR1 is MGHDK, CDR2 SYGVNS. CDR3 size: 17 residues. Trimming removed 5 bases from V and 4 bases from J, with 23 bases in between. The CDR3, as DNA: TGTGCCAGCAGTAATTGGGGTAGCGGGAAGATGAGCTATGGCTACACCTTC. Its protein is CASSNWGSGKMSYGYTF.

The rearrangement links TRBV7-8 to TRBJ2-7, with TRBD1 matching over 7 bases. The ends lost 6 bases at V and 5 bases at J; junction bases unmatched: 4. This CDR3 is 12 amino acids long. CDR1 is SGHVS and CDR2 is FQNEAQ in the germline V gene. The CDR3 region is CASSPTGDEQYF. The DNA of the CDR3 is TGTGCCAGCAGTCCCACAGGGGACGAGCAGTACTTC. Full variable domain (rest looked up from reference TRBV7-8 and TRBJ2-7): GAGVSQSPRYKVAKRGQDVALRCDPISGHVSLFWYQQALGQGPEFLTYFQNEAQLDKSGLPSDRFFAERPEGSVSTLKIQRTQQEDSAVYLCASSPTGDEQYFGPGTRLTVT.

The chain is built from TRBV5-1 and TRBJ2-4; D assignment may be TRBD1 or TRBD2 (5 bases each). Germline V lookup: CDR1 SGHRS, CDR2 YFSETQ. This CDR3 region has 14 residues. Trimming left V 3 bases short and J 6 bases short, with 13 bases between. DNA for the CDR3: TGCGCCAGCAGCTCTACCCGGGACCCAAACATTCAGTACTTC. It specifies CASSSTRDPNIQYF.

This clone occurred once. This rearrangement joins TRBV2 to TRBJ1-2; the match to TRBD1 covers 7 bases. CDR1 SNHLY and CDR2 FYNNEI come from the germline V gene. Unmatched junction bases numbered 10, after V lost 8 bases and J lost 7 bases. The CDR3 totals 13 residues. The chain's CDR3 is CASRLGTVGGYTF. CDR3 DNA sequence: TGTGCCAGCCGCTTGGGGACAGTGGGTGGCTACACCTTC.

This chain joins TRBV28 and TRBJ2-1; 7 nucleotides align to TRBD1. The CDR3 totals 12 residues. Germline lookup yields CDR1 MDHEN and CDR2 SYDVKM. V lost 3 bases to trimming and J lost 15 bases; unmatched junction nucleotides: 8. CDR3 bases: TGTGCCAGCAGTTTGACAGGGAAGATACTGTTCTTC. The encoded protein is CASSLTGKILFF.

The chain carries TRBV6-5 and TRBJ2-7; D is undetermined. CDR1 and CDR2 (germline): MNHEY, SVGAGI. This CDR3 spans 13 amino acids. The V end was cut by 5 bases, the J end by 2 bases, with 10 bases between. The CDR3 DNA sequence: TGTGCCAGCAGTGAAGTCTCAGCCTACGAGCAGTACTTC. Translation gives CASSEVSAYEQYF.

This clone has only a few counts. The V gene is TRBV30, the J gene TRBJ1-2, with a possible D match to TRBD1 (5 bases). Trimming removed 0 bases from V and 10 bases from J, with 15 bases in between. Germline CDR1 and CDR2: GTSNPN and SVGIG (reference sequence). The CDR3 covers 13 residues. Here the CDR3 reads CAWSVGAPNAYTF. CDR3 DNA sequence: TGTGCCTGGAGTGTTGGGGCCCCTAATGCCTACACCTTC.

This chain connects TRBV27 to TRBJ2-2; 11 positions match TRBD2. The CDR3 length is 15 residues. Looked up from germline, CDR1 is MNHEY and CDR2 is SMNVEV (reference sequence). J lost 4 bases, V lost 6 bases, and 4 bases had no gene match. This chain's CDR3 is CASRLAGEATGELFF. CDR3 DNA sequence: TGTGCCAGCAGACTAGCGGGAGAGGCCACCGGGGAGCTGTTTTTT.

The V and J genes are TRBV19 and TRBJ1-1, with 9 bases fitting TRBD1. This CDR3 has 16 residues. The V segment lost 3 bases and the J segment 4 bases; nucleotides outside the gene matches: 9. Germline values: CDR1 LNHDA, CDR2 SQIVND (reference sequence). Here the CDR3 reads CASSMGTGSLGTEAFF. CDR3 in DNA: TGTGCCAGTAGTATGGGGACAGGGTCCCTTGGCACTGAAGCTTTCTTT.

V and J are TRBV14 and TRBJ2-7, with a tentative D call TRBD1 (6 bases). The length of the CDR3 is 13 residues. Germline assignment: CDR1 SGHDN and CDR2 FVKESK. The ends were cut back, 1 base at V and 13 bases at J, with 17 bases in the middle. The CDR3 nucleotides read TGTGCCAGCAGCCAAGTTGGGACACCGAGACCTTACTTC. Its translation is CASSQVGTPRPYF.

CDR3 nucleotides: TGTGCCAGCAGCTTTTCTCAATGGGGGGCCAGCTACGAGCAGTACTTC. Translating it yields CASSFSQWGASYEQYF. This chain links TRBV7-9 with TRBJ2-7; D may match TRBD1 or TRBD2 (6 bases each). The CDR3 is 16 residues long. Deletions cut 3 bases from V and 3 bases from J, with 18 bases between. Per germline, CDR1 SEHNR and CDR2 FQNEAQ (reference sequence).